The present T cell receptor beta chain was sequenced within a study of OX40 agonist ivuxolimab in advanced cancers. Study as a whole: The study enrolled dose-escalation patients with hepatocellular carcinoma, melanoma, renal cell or head and neck cancer. Broader study findings: Clonal expansion from baseline to week 6 occurred in both CD4+ and CD8+ T cells.

Here immunoSEQ multiplex PCR was the method, and the copy in TCRdb shows in-frame clones only, minus some. The data hold about 78,000 clones, with under 85% observed a single time. Trimming took 2 bases from V and 3 from J, leaving 8 bases between them. Germline loops: CDR1 MGHDK, CDR2 SYGVNS. This CDR3 is built from 14 residues. For this clone: Its antigen is not identified.

Patients were ineligible given autoimmune disease history or systemic immunosuppression. The chain links TRBV25-1 to TRBJ2-1, with a weak D call TRBD2 (6 bases). This specimen consisted of CD4+ or CD8+ T cells sorted from blood, obtained in a trial of the OX40 agonist ivuxolimab. This clonotype was sampled from an adult with an advanced solid tumor such as melanoma, head and neck, liver or kidney cancer. CDR3 amino acids: CASSESGYYNEQFF. Here the CDR3 DNA reads TGTGCCAGCAGTGAAAGCGGGTACTACAATGAGCAGTTCTTC.